Below are 17 T cell receptor beta chains sequenced from a single sample in a study of CD8 T cells in Susac syndrome. A quantity of about 0.5 to 1 ug RNA underwent reverse transcription using random hexamers. TCRdb reprocessed the immunoSEQ multiplex PCR reads with MiXCR, giving one entry per CDR3 protein. There are under 350,000 distinct CDR3 sequences in the sample; around 90% occur only once, and roughly 0.07% lies in the top ten. Material for sequencing was CD4+ T cells from PBMCs. The receptors were sampled from a human donor with multiple sclerosis.

CDR3 sequence: CASSPSASNEKLFF. DNA of the CDR3: TGCGCCAGCAGCCCCTCAGCTTCGAATGAAAAACTGTTTTTT. The gene calls are TRBV5-1 and TRBJ1-4; D gene ambiguous. The V gene lost 4 bases and the J gene lost 5 bases, with 12 bases spanning the gap. The CDR3 runs 14 residues. Germline CDR1 SGHRS, CDR2 YFSETQ. The whole variable domain, remainder taken from reference TRBV5-1 and TRBJ1-4, is KAGVTQTPRYLIKTRGQQVTLSCSPISGHRSVSWYQQTPGQGLQFLFEYFSETQRNKGNFPGRFSGRQFSNSRSEMNVSTLELGDSALYLCASSPSASNEKLFFGSGTQLSVL.

The genes are TRBV4-3 and TRBJ2-7, with D tentatively TRBD2 (6 bases). The CDR3 is 18 residues long. V dropped 0 bases and J dropped 3 bases, with 21 bases sitting between them. The germline gives CDR1 LGHNA, CDR2 YSLEER. The CDR3 bases are TGCGCCAGCAGCCAAGATCCCCCACGGTCTAGCGCACACTACGAGCAGTACTTC. Translation gives CASSQDPPRSSAHYEQYF.

The chain joins TRBV5-1 to TRBJ2-3; 9 nucleotides line up with TRBD1. The V segment lost 2 bases and the J segment 0 bases; nucleotides outside the gene matches: 1. Per germline, CDR1 SGHRS and CDR2 YFSETQ. CDR3 length: 15 amino acids. The CDR3 spells CASSFDRGSTDTQYF. CDR3 in DNA: TGCGCCAGCAGCTTCGACAGGGGGAGCACAGATACGCAGTATTTT.

The chain carries TRBV18 and TRBJ2-7; 12 positions agree with TRBD2. The CDR3 runs to 15 residues. Trimming cost V 9 bases and J 0 bases; bases outside gene matches: 6. Germline lookup yields CDR1 KGHSH and CDR2 LQKENI. The CDR3 nucleotides are TGTGCCAGTCGGACTAGCGGGGCCATCTCCTACGAGCAGTACTTC. Its protein product is CASRTSGAISYEQYF.

The CDR3 reads CSARDSLGSYQPQHF. DNA for the CDR3: TGCAGTGCTAGAGACTCCCTGGGGTCCTATCAGCCCCAGCATTTT. The rearrangement joins TRBV20-1 to TRBJ1-5, with D unclear. V lost 0 bases to trimming and J lost 5 bases, with 14 bases between them. The CDR3 length is 15 residues. Germline-derived CDR1 and CDR2 are DFQATT and SNEGSKA (reference sequence).

CDR3 loop: CSARSRRDQPQHF. CDR3 nucleotide sequence: TGCAGTGCTAGAAGCAGGAGAGATCAGCCCCAGCATTTT. The chain employs TRBV20-1 and TRBJ1-5; D call uncertain. The V gene lost 2 bases and the J gene lost 5 bases, with 10 bases spanning the gap. Germline V gene lookup returns CDR1 DFQATT and CDR2 SNEGSKA (reference sequence). The CDR3 contains 13 residues.

The V gene is TRBV6-5, the J gene TRBJ2-5, with 7 bases identical to TRBD2. V dropped 0 bases and J dropped 5; count of bases not matched to a gene: 3. CDR1 and CDR2 (germline): MNHEY, SVGAGI. The CDR3 has 14 amino acids. CDR3 DNA: TGTGCCAGCAGTTACTCTCAACTAGCGGAGACCCAGTACTTC. It yields the protein CASSYSQLAETQYF.

The rearrangement links TRBV5-1 to TRBJ2-7; 10 positions match TRBD2. With 1 base clipped from V and 2 bases from J, the junction kept 6 bases outside the gene matches. The CDR3 has 16 residues. The germline gives CDR1 SGHRS, CDR2 YFSETQ. CDR3 coding DNA: TGCGCCAGCAGCTTGAGACCAGCGGGGGGGCCCTACGAGCAGTACTTC. Its translation is CASSLRPAGGPYEQYF.

This chain connects TRBV5-4 to TRBJ2-3; D is possibly TRBD2 (6 bases). This CDR3 contains 15 residues. Germline CDR1 and CDR2: SGHNT and YYREEE (reference sequence). V was pared by 0 bases and J by 2 bases, with 10 bases between. This CDR3 is CASSLATGDTDTQYF. In DNA form, the CDR3 reads TGTGCCAGCAGCTTGGCGACGGGGGACACAGATACGCAGTATTTT.

This rearrangement joins TRBV7-2 to TRBJ2-5; 8 nucleotides match TRBD1. CDR3 length equals 16 residues. From germline, CDR1 is SGHTA and CDR2 FQGNSA. Trimming cost V 0 bases and J 2 bases; bases outside gene matches: 5. CDR3 sequence reads: CASSLAGQGMQETQYF. CDR3 nucleotides: TGTGCCAGCAGCTTAGCCGGACAGGGCATGCAAGAGACCCAGTACTTC. Variable domain in full (rest from reference TRBV7-2 and TRBJ2-5): GAGVSQSPSNKVTEKGKDVELRCDPISGHTALYWYRQSLGQGLEFLIYFQGNSAPDKSGLPSDRFSAERTGGSVSTLTIQRTQQEDSAVYLCASSLAGQGMQETQYFGPGTRLLVL.

This clonotype was detected only once. The gene calls are TRBV4-2 and TRBJ2-1, with 9 bases lining up with TRBD2. Germline V lookup: CDR1 LGHNA, CDR2 YNFKEQ. V was pared by 2 bases and J by 6 bases, with 11 bases of the junction left unmatched. The CDR3 totals 17 residues. CDR3 bases: TGTGCCAGCAGCCAACGCGGGCGGGAGGGCCGGGGCAATGAGCAGTTCTTC. This gives the protein CASSQRGREGRGNEQFF.

Comments on this clonotype: The junction and the germline gene differ at one end; a read error may be behind it. V gene TRBV24-1 combines with J gene TRBJ1-5; 7 bases line up with TRBD1. The CDR3 totals 15 residues. Germline V lookup: CDR1 KGHDR, CDR2 SFDVKD. Here the CDR3 DNA reads TGTGCCACCAATGATCATCAGGGGGTATATCAGCCCCAGCATTTT. As protein: CATNDHQGVYQPQHF.

This clonotype was recorded once. The rearrangement joins TRBV20-1 to TRBJ2-7; D is undetermined. Trimming left V 0 bases short and J 3 bases short, with 15 bases between. Per germline, CDR1 DFQATT and CDR2 SNEGSKA (reference sequence). The CDR3 consists of 15 residues. CDR3 bases: TGCAGTGCTAGAGATCCCCTCCGACCGATCTACGAGCAGTACTTC. This translates into CSARDPLRPIYEQYF.

This clonotype was seen just once. The chain has TRBV18 and TRBJ2-2; D uncertain. The ends were cut back, 1 base at V and 1 base at J, with 4 bases in the middle. The CDR3 is made up of 14 amino acids. Per the germline V gene, CDR1 is KGHSH and CDR2 is LQKENI. The CDR3 loop is CASSPLRNTGELFF. In DNA form, the CDR3 reads TGTGCCAGCTCACCACTGAGGAACACCGGGGAGCTGTTTTTT.

J is TRBJ2-2 and V is TRBV9; D is unresolved. Trimming shortened V by 5 bases and J by 6 bases, and 8 bases separated the two germline ends. The CDR3 contains 12 residues. Per germline, CDR1 SGDLS and CDR2 YYNGEE. The CDR3: CASSLPPGELFF. The CDR3 DNA follows: TGTGCCAGCAGTCTCCCGCCCGGGGAGCTGTTTTTT.

The V gene is TRBV11-2, the J gene TRBJ1-4; D is possibly TRBD1 (5 bases). This CDR3 is built from 15 residues. CDR1 is SGHAT and CDR2 is FQNNGV in the germline V gene. V dropped 5 bases and J dropped 2 bases, with 12 bases sitting between them. CDR3: CASSKGGATNEKLFF. CDR3 nucleotide sequence: TGTGCCAGCAGCAAGGGAGGGGCCACTAATGAAAAACTGTTTTTT.

The chain couples TRBV12-3 or TRBV12-4 to TRBJ2-1; possibly TRBD1 for D (6 bases). This CDR3 is built from 15 residues. V was shortened by 10 bases and J by 0 bases, with 16 bases between the two germline ends. The CDR3: CATKRDTSSYNEQFF. CDR3 nucleotides: TGTGCCACCAAAAGGGACACCAGCTCCTACAATGAGCAGTTCTTC.